These 7 T cell receptor beta chains were sequenced from one sample in a study of blood T cell repertoires in COVID-19. Assay used: immunoSEQ multiplex PCR; TCRdb lists only in-frame clones, some missing. This table holds about 47,000 clones, roughly 87% found once. The sequenced material came from peripheral blood. These receptors were collected from a man between 50 and 59 years old with active COVID-19.

The chain uses TRBV30 and TRBJ2-2, with TRBD2 matching 11 bases. Germline CDR1 and CDR2: GTSNPN and SVGIG (reference sequence). Germline trimming cut 1 base from V and 6 bases from J; bases unmatched to any gene: 7. This CDR3 contains 16 residues. CDR3 loop: CAWSASGRLGSGELFF. CDR3 nucleotide sequence: TGTGCCTGGAGTGCTAGCGGGAGGTTAGGTTCCGGGGAGCTGTTTTTT.

The chain is built from TRBV23-1 and TRBJ1-4; a weak D match, TRBD1 (5 bases). TRBV23-1 is labeled an ORF, and its function is uncertain. Trimming cost V 6 bases and J 5 bases, with 13 bases left between them. The CDR3 extends over 14 amino acids. CDR3 residues: CASSHEAGNEKLFF. The CDR3 coding sequence is TGCGCCAGCAGCCATGAGGCAGGGAATGAAAAACTGTTTTTT.

The genes are TRBV6-5 and TRBJ1-3, with TRBD1 matching over 7 bases. Germline loops: CDR1 MNHEY, CDR2 SVGAGI. V lost 4 bases and J lost 5; bases outside the gene matches: 2. The CDR3 spans 13 residues. CDR3 residues: CASSSQGRNTIYF. The CDR3 DNA reads TGTGCCAGCAGTTCACAGGGGAGAAACACCATATATTTT.

This clone is labeled large. The chain recombines TRBV6-2 or TRBV6-3 with TRBJ2-3; maybe TRBD2 (5 bases). The length of the CDR3 is 16 residues. Trimming pared 2 bases from V and 6 bases from J, leaving 18 bases between. Germline loops: CDR1 MNHEY, CDR2 SVGEGT. For the CDR3, the DNA is TGTGCCAGCAGTTACGGTAGCTTCCTCCCGGGGGATACGCAGTATTTT. Encoded protein: CASSYGSFLPGDTQYF.

The chain combines TRBV19 with TRBJ1-5; TRBD1 matches at 10 bases. The CDR3 is 16 amino acids. Germline values: CDR1 LNHDA, CDR2 SQIVND (reference sequence). V trimming: 7 bases; J trimming: 4 bases; junction bases outside the gene matches: 10. The CDR3: CASNPTGGSENQPQHF. In DNA form, the CDR3 reads TGTGCCAGTAACCCGACAGGGGGCTCGGAAAATCAGCCCCAGCATTTT. The full variable domain, its missing parts supplied by reference TRBV19 and TRBJ1-5, is DGGITQSPKYLFRKEGQNVTLSCEQNLNHDAMYWYRQDPGQGLRLIYYSQIVNDFQKGDIAEGYSVSREKKESFPLTVTSAQKNPTAFYLCASNPTGGSENQPQHFGDGTRLSIL.

The CDR3, as DNA: TGTGCCAGTAGTCCAGCCCACCGACAAAGAGGGTCACCCCTCCACTTT. Protein sequence: CASSPAHRQRGSPLHF. This chain joins TRBV19 and TRBJ1-6; the D is unclear. V lost 5 bases and J lost 10, with 21 bases in between. Germline loops: CDR1 LNHDA, CDR2 SQIVND (reference sequence). The CDR3 spans 16 residues.

The chain employs TRBV7-8 and TRBJ1-1; 7 positions match TRBD1. In germline, CDR1 is SGHVS, CDR2 FQNEAQ. V was pared by 5 bases and J by 0 bases, with 12 bases of the junction left unmatched. This CDR3 is 17 amino acids long. CDR3 nucleotides: TGTGCCAGCAGCGTTAGACGACAGGGATTATTGAACACTGAAGCTTTCTTT. It yields the protein CASSVRRQGLLNTEAFF.